The 29 T cell receptor beta chains below were found in one sample sequenced in a study of CD8 T cells in ankylosing spondylitis. Study findings and constraints: Ankylosing spondylitis blood seemed to carry a telltale TCR beta motif made of about 8 highly homologous variants.

In TCRdb, the 5' RACE reads were re-called with MiXCR into one record per CDR3 protein. The table shows around 890,000 distinct CDR3 sequences, with approximately 10% occurring only once. Their antigens remain unidentified. Sequencing input: blood, either unsorted or a sorted T cell fraction (not recorded which). The origin of the receptors is a male donor with ankylosing spondylitis.

The chain has TRBV7-9 and TRBJ2-1; a possible D gene is TRBD1 (6 bases). The CDR3 is made up of 12 amino acids. CDR1 is SEHNR and CDR2 is FQNEAQ in the germline V gene (reference sequence). Trimming shortened V by 5 bases and J by 7 bases, and 9 bases separated the two germline ends. CDR3 residues: CASSITGNEQFF. In DNA, the CDR3 is TGTGCCAGCAGCATCACAGGGAATGAGCAGTTCTTC.

The chain recombines TRBV20-1 with TRBJ2-7, with 9 bases aligning to TRBD1. This CDR3 is built from 12 residues. Per germline, CDR1 DFQATT and CDR2 SNEGSKA (reference sequence). The ends lost 5 bases at V and 6 bases at J; junction bases unmatched: 5. The chain's CDR3 is CSALWDRAEQYF. CDR3 nucleotides: TGCAGTGCTCTTTGGGACAGGGCCGAGCAGTACTTC.

This clonotype was observed many times. The chain employs TRBV20-1 and TRBJ1-2, with 9 bases lining up with TRBD1. The germline gives CDR1 DFQATT, CDR2 SNEGSKA (reference sequence). The ends lost 5 bases at V and 4 bases at J; junction bases unmatched: 8. The CDR3 runs 14 residues. CDR3 in DNA: TGCAGTGCTGGTTCCGGGACAGGGACCTATGGCTACACCTTC. Translation: CSAGSGTGTYGYTF.

The table lists this clonotype with a few counts. The gene calls are TRBV7-3 and TRBJ2-1; 10 nucleotides line up with TRBD2. CDR1 is SGHTA and CDR2 is FQGTGA in the germline V gene. The CDR3 loop spans 19 amino acids. V was clipped by 0 bases and J by 0 bases; unmatched bases: 8. CDR3 nucleotides: TGTGCCAGCAGCTTAACCAGCGGGGGGGCCACCAGCTCCTACAATGAGCAGTTCTTC. It encodes CASSLTSGGATSSYNEQFF.

The chain employs TRBV29-1 and TRBJ2-1, with 10 positions matching TRBD1. This CDR3 has 14 amino acids. With 4 bases clipped from V and 6 bases from J, the junction kept 6 bases outside the gene matches. Germline CDR1 SQVTM, CDR2 ANQGSEA. The CDR3 DNA sequence: TGCAGCGTTGGAAGACAGGGGGCTCGCAATGAGCAGTTCTTC. Translation gives CSVGRQGARNEQFF.

V and J are TRBV24-1 and TRBJ2-1; D is ambiguous. The germline V and J ends were trimmed by 2 bases and 7 bases, with 11 bases remaining between them. The CDR3 is made up of 14 amino acids. Germline CDR1 KGHDR, CDR2 SFDVKD. For the CDR3, the DNA is TGTGCCACCAGTGATTCGGGCCTCTCTAATGAGCAGTTCTTC. Its protein product is CATSDSGLSNEQFF.

The chain employs TRBV15 and TRBJ2-2; 8 bases agree with TRBD1. The length of the CDR3 is 15 residues. Germline lookup yields CDR1 LNHNV and CDR2 YYDKDF (reference sequence). Losses at the gene ends were 2 bases for V and 7 bases for J; bases not matched to a gene: 6. CDR3 protein: CATSRPGQAIGELFF. The CDR3 nucleotides read TGTGCCACCAGCAGACCGGGACAGGCCATCGGGGAGCTGTTTTTT.

This clonotype appeared a few times. This rearrangement joins TRBV28 to TRBJ2-2, with 10 bases that match TRBD2. The V gene end was trimmed by 5 bases and the J gene end by 6 bases; junction bases not matched to a gene: 9. Germline loops: CDR1 MDHEN, CDR2 SYDVKM. This CDR3 contains 16 residues. CDR3 residues: CASSPPGLAGAGELFF. The CDR3 bases are TGTGCCAGCAGTCCCCCTGGGCTAGCGGGAGCCGGGGAGCTGTTTTTT. Filled out from reference TRBV28 and TRBJ2-2, the complete variable domain reads DVKVTQSSRYLVKRTGEKVFLECVQDMDHENMFWYRQDPGLGLRLIYFSYDVKMKEKGDIPEGYSVSREKKERFSLILESASTNQTSMYLCASSPPGLAGAGELFFGEGSRLTVL.

This clonotype has a count of ten or more. This chain connects TRBV29-1 to TRBJ1-5; 10 bases agree with TRBD1. This CDR3 spans 13 amino acids. Germline CDR1 and CDR2: SQVTM and ANQGSEA. V was clipped by 6 bases and J by 6 bases; unmatched bases: 5. CDR3 residues: CSVGTGEGQPQHF. CDR3 nucleotide sequence: TGCAGCGTCGGGACAGGGGAGGGTCAGCCCCAGCATTTT.

This rearrangement joins TRBV20-1 to TRBJ2-1; no clear D. Between the trimmed V and J ends, which lost 5 bases and 7 bases, there was a span of 12 bases. Per the germline V gene, CDR1 is DFQATT and CDR2 is SNEGSKA (reference sequence). There are 12 residues in the CDR3. The CDR3 region has the DNA TGCAGTGCTCTACGGCCCGGGAATGAGCAGTTCTTC. This translates into CSALRPGNEQFF.

This clonotype was counted only a few times. V usage is TRBV12-3 or TRBV12-4 and J usage is TRBJ2-1, with a possible D match to TRBD2 (5 bases). Trimming took off 5 bases at V and 0 bases at J, with 11 bases between the two ends. The CDR3 runs to 15 residues. The CDR3: CASSGLLSSYNEQFF. As DNA, the CDR3 is TGTGCCAGCAGTGGACTGCTGAGCTCCTACAATGAGCAGTTCTTC.

This clonotype has only a few counts. The V call is TRBV7-2, the J call TRBJ1-2, with D unclear. The germline V gene has CDR1 SGHTA and CDR2 FQGNSA. The CDR3 length is 14 residues. Deletions cut 5 bases from V and 4 bases from J, with 14 bases between. The CDR3 region is CASSRTPGFYGYTF. As DNA, the CDR3 is TGTGCCAGCAGCCGAACGCCCGGATTCTATGGCTACACCTTC.

The chain is built from TRBV29-1 and TRBJ1-1; D is undetermined. Trimming left V 2 bases short and J 0 bases short, with 7 bases between. Germline V CDR1 and CDR2: SQVTM, ANQGSEA. This CDR3 spans 13 amino acids. The CDR3 here is CSVESTVNTEAFF. The CDR3 nucleotides read TGCAGCGTTGAATCTACAGTGAACACTGAAGCTTTCTTT.

This clonotype was picked up many times. The chain recombines TRBV29-1 with TRBJ2-1; 11 nucleotides match TRBD2. The V and J ends lost 7 bases and 7 bases, in that order; junction bases with no gene match: 12. In germline, CDR1 is SQVTM, CDR2 ANQGSEA. This CDR3 is 15 amino acids long. The CDR3: CSGDSGRATGNEQFF. CDR3 nucleotide sequence: TGCAGCGGAGATAGCGGGAGGGCCACCGGGAATGAGCAGTTCTTC.

This clonotype has a handful of counts. This sequence joins TRBV20-1 and TRBJ2-7; 8 bases line up with TRBD1. Germline values: CDR1 DFQATT, CDR2 SNEGSKA (reference sequence). The CDR3 is 14 amino acids. J lost 4 bases, V lost 5 bases, and 10 bases had no gene match. CDR3 bases: TGCAGTGCTGTGGGACAGGAGATCCTTTACGAGCAGTACTTC. It yields the protein CSAVGQEILYEQYF.

This clonotype has more than one count but fewer than ten. The gene calls are TRBV20-1 and TRBJ2-5; no firm D call. Germline V gene data show CDR1 as DFQATT and CDR2 as SNEGSKA (reference sequence). CDR3 length equals 11 residues. V was clipped by 2 bases and J by 7 bases, with 8 bases between them. The CDR3 sequence: CSARPLGTQYF. The CDR3 DNA reads TGCAGTGCTAGACCCCTGGGGACCCAGTACTTC.

This clonotype was detected only a few times. The chain combines TRBV7-2 with TRBJ1-1, with D possibly TRBD1 on 6 matching bases. The germline V and J ends were trimmed by 7 bases and 1 base, with 13 bases remaining between them. The germline CDR1 and CDR2 sequences are SGHTA and FQGNSA. CDR3 length: 14 amino acids. CDR3 loop: CASKQGRGNTEAFF. Here the CDR3 DNA reads TGTGCCAGCAAGCAGGGGCGAGGGAACACTGAAGCTTTCTTT.

There are many counts of this clonotype. The gene calls are TRBV20-1 and TRBJ2-3, with unresolved D. CDR3 length: 13 residues. The ends were cut back, 6 bases at V and 4 bases at J, with 14 bases in the middle. Germline-derived CDR1 and CDR2 are DFQATT and SNEGSKA (reference sequence). The CDR3: CSATYAGPDTQYF. The CDR3 DNA reads as TGCAGTGCGACTTACGCCGGGCCAGATACGCAGTATTTT.

The sample holds a few counts of this clonotype. J is TRBJ2-7 and V is TRBV18; 7 bases agree with TRBD1. The junction had 6 bases not matched to a gene; V was cut back by 1 base and J by 0 bases. This CDR3 is 16 amino acids long. Germline V gives CDR1 KGHSH, CDR2 LQKENI. The chain's CDR3 is CASSPLPGQNSYEQYF. As DNA, the CDR3 is TGTGCCAGCTCACCACTACCGGGACAGAACTCCTACGAGCAGTACTTC. Using reference TRBV18 and TRBJ2-7 for the parts outside the CDR3, the full variable domain is NAGVMQNPRHLVRRRGQEARLRCSPMKGHSHVYWYRQLPEEGLKFMVYLQKENIIDESGMPKERFSAEFPKEGPSILRIQQVVRGDSAAYFCASSPLPGQNSYEQYFGPGTRLTVT.

J is TRBJ1-5 and V is TRBV7-2, with D possibly matching TRBD1 (5 bases). The CDR3 runs to 15 residues. The V end lost 5 bases, the J end lost 6 bases, and 17 bases lay between the germline ends. Germline CDR1 reads SGHTA; CDR2 reads FQGNSA. CDR3 bases: TGTGCCAGCAGCCGACAGACGGGTTCTGGTCAGCCCCAGCATTTT. Residues: CASSRQTGSGQPQHF.

The sample holds many counts of this clonotype. The V and J genes are TRBV4-3 and TRBJ2-3; no clear D gene. CDR3 length: 13 amino acids. Trimming took off 3 bases at V and 1 base at J, with 5 bases between the two ends. CDR1 is LGHNA, CDR2 YSLEER, per germline. CDR3 amino acids: CASSHDRTDTQYF. CDR3 DNA: TGCGCCAGCAGCCATGACCGCACAGATACGCAGTATTTT.

The chain is built from TRBV10-3 and TRBJ2-1; no definite D call. The CDR3 is 8 residues long. The germline V gene encodes CDR1 ENHRY and CDR2 SYGVKD. The ends were cut back, 11 bases at V and 10 bases at J, with 6 bases in the middle. Here the CDR3 reads CAQAEQFF. CDR3 nucleotide sequence: TGTGCCCAGGCAGAGCAGTTCTTC.

This clonotype was detected only a few times. The V and J genes are TRBV9 and TRBJ2-1; no clear D. The germline V gene has CDR1 SGDLS and CDR2 YYNGEE. V lost 0 bases and J lost 9, with 10 bases in between. The CDR3 length is 13 residues. The CDR3 nucleotides read TGTGCCAGCAGCGTAGATCCAGCGAGTGAGCAGTTCTTC. Protein product: CASSVDPASEQFF.

As to this clonotype: This sequence may be a read error, since a much larger clone differs from it by one base. The gene calls are TRBV20-1 and TRBJ2-1; 7 bases align to TRBD2. CDR3 length: 14 residues. Germline CDR1 reads DFQATT; CDR2 reads SNEGSKA (reference sequence). CDR3 sequence reads: CSARDMRGYNEQLF. The CDR3, as DNA: TGCAGTGCTAGAGATATGCGGGGGTACAATGAGCAGCTCTTC.

The chain employs TRBV5-1 and TRBJ2-7; a weak D match, TRBD2 (5 bases). This CDR3 is built from 13 residues. CDR1 is SGHRS, CDR2 YFSETQ, per germline. The V end was cut by 6 bases, the J end by 1 base, with 11 bases between. CDR3 sequence (DNA): TGCGCCAGCACGGAGGAGCCTTCCTACGAGCAGTACTTC. This translates into CASTEEPSYEQYF. Based on the CDR3 plus reference TRBV5-1 and TRBJ2-7, the full variable domain is KAGVTQTPRYLIKTRGQQVTLSCSPISGHRSVSWYQQTPGQGLQFLFEYFSETQRNKGNFPGRFSGRQFSNSRSEMNVSTLELGDSALYLCASTEEPSYEQYFGPGTRLTVT.

This clonotype was seen a handful of times. The V gene is TRBV7-8, the J gene TRBJ2-7, with D tentatively TRBD2 (5 bases). The CDR3 has 14 residues. In germline, CDR1 is SGHVS, CDR2 FQNEAQ. The V end lost 2 bases, the J end lost 6 bases, and 14 bases lay between the germline ends. The CDR3 DNA sequence: TGTGCCAGCAGCTTACGGCTAGTCGAGGGCGAGCAGTACTTC. This encodes CASSLRLVEGEQYF.

A few counts support this clonotype. V usage is TRBV20-1 and J usage is TRBJ2-3; 9 bases line up with TRBD2. The CDR3 has 16 residues. V lost 5 bases and J lost 4; bases outside the gene matches: 13. In germline, CDR1 is DFQATT, CDR2 SNEGSKA (reference sequence). The CDR3 protein is CSAHNSLAGRSDTQYF. For the CDR3, the DNA is TGCAGTGCTCATAATTCCCTAGCGGGAAGATCAGATACGCAGTATTTT.

This clonotype was observed a handful of times. V usage is TRBV7-2 and J usage is TRBJ2-1, with 7 bases that match TRBD1. The germline V gene encodes CDR1 SGHTA and CDR2 FQGNSA. The CDR3 consists of 14 residues. With 5 bases clipped from V and 14 bases from J, the junction kept 15 bases outside the gene matches. The CDR3 nucleotides read TGTGCCAGCAGCCCCGACCCGACAGGGCGGGCGGAGTTCTTC. It encodes CASSPDPTGRAEFF.

The sample holds a few counts of this clonotype. The CDR3 DNA sequence: TGTGCCAGCAGTTTCCCAGGGGCCGTCGAGACCCAGTACTTC. The encoded protein is CASSFPGAVETQYF. The chain has TRBV28 and TRBJ2-5, with TRBD1 as a possible D gene (6 bases). The CDR3 extends over 14 amino acids. CDR1 is MDHEN and CDR2 is SYDVKM in the germline V gene. The V end lost 3 bases, the J end lost 5 bases, and 13 bases lay between the germline ends.